The 11 T cell receptor beta chains reported below all come from one sample, sequenced in a study of human T cells and chemical hapten exposure. One entry per CDR3 protein, called by TCRdb with MiXCR from the RACE reads. The data contain about 300,000 distinct CDR3 sequences, approximately 5.8% of them singletons. This sample's time point: pre-sensitization, week 0. Regarding treatment: therapeutic diphenylcyclopropenone sensitization with weekly scalp DPC. The sequenced sample was whole blood, obtained in connection with sensitization to the hapten diphenylcyclopropenone (DPC). All receptors derive from a woman aged 18-29 years with alopecia areata. Some clones in this sample may be carry-over from other donors' samples.

The rearrangement links TRBV12-5 to TRBJ1-5, with 9 bases that match TRBD1. This CDR3 has 16 amino acids. The germline CDR1 and CDR2 sequences are LGHNT and FRNRAP. V dropped 1 base and J dropped 6; count of bases not matched to a gene: 7. The CDR3 nucleotides read TGTGCTAGTGGTTTGGCCGGGACAGGGTATGTTCAGCCCCAGCATTTT. Translation: CASGLAGTGYVQPQHF.

This clonotype has just a few counts. The chain combines TRBV27 with TRBJ1-2; D is unresolved. The V gene lost 5 bases and the J gene lost 4 bases, with 11 bases spanning the gap. Germline lookup yields CDR1 MNHEY and CDR2 SMNVEV (reference sequence). The CDR3 spans 13 residues. CDR3 region: CASSLTPIYGYTF. The DNA for the CDR3 is TGTGCCAGCAGTCTAACACCGATCTATGGCTACACCTTC.

This clonotype was counted at least ten times. V usage is TRBV5-8 and J usage is TRBJ1-1; D unresolved. Germline lookup yields CDR1 SGHTS and CDR2 YDEGEE. The CDR3 length is 14 residues. The germline V and J ends were trimmed by 2 bases and 0 bases, with 8 bases remaining between them. The CDR3 DNA reads TGTGCCAGCAGCTTAAGACGGATGAACACTGAAGCTTTCTTT. It translates to CASSLRRMNTEAFF.

The chain links TRBV18 to TRBJ2-7; the D gene is possibly TRBD2 (5 bases). V lost 0 bases to trimming and J lost 4 bases, with 13 bases between them. The CDR3 consists of 15 residues. In germline, CDR1 is KGHSH, CDR2 LQKENI. In DNA form, the CDR3 reads TGTGCCAGCTCACCACCAGGCAGAGGGTTTTACGAGCAGTACTTC. Translated, it gives CASSPPGRGFYEQYF. The complete variable domain, with remaining parts taken from reference TRBV18 and TRBJ2-7, reads NAGVMQNPRHLVRRRGQEARLRCSPMKGHSHVYWYRQLPEEGLKFMVYLQKENIIDESGMPKERFSAEFPKEGPSILRIQQVVRGDSAAYFCASSPPGRGFYEQYFGPGTRLTVT.

The rearrangement joins TRBV28 to TRBJ2-1; the D is unclear. The germline V gene encodes CDR1 MDHEN and CDR2 SYDVKM. V was trimmed by 5 bases and J by 8 bases, leaving 4 bases between them. The CDR3 runs 10 residues. In DNA form, the CDR3 reads TGTGCCAGCAGTCCTTATGAGCAGTTCTTC. Protein product: CASSPYEQFF.

The chain is built from TRBV7-2 and TRBJ2-1; D may be TRBD1 (6 bases). V dropped 4 bases and J dropped 2 bases, with 12 bases sitting between them. Germline values: CDR1 SGHTA, CDR2 FQGNSA. The CDR3 runs to 15 residues. CDR3 in amino acids: CASSYVRGTYNEQFF. DNA of the CDR3: TGTGCCAGCAGCTACGTCAGGGGCACCTACAATGAGCAGTTCTTC. Full variable domain (remainder filled in from reference TRBV7-2 and TRBJ2-1): GAGVSQSPSNKVTEKGKDVELRCDPISGHTALYWYRQSLGQGLEFLIYFQGNSAPDKSGLPSDRFSAERTGGSVSTLTIQRTQQEDSAVYLCASSYVRGTYNEQFFGPGTRLTVL.

In this sample, this clonotype turned up many times. The chain links TRBV6-5 to TRBJ1-1; D gene unclear. The V end was cut by 4 bases, the J end by 8 bases, with 14 bases between. Per germline, CDR1 MNHEY and CDR2 SVGAGI. The CDR3 has 13 residues. CDR3 sequence (DNA): TGTGCCAGCAGTTCCCCTCCGGAGGTCGAAGCTTTCTTT. It encodes CASSSPPEVEAFF.

This clonotype was picked up a small number of times. The rearrangement joins TRBV4-3 to TRBJ2-7; D gene ambiguous. Germline V gene lookup returns CDR1 LGHNA and CDR2 YSLEER. CDR3 size: 14 residues. V dropped 0 bases and J dropped 6 bases, with 12 bases sitting between them. The CDR3: CASSQDLEYGEQYF. The CDR3 coding sequence is TGCGCCAGCAGCCAAGATCTAGAATACGGCGAGCAGTACTTC.

This clonotype has ten or more counts. This chain joins TRBV4-2 and TRBJ2-3; 11 bases match TRBD2. The germline CDR1 and CDR2 sequences are LGHNA and YNFKEQ. The CDR3 is 18 residues long. The V segment lost 3 bases and the J segment 0 bases; nucleotides outside the gene matches: 8. CDR3 region: CASSQALAGGPSTDTQYF. CDR3 DNA: TGTGCCAGCAGCCAGGCTCTAGCGGGGGGCCCTAGCACAGATACGCAGTATTTT.

This clonotype was recorded at least ten times. The chain's CDR3 is CASSAGTVAEKLFF. CDR3 coding DNA: TGTGCCAGCAGCGCGGGGACGGTGGCTGAAAAACTGTTTTTT. The rearrangement uses TRBV3-1 and TRBJ1-4; D possibly corresponds to TRBD1 (5 bases). The V end was cut by 5 bases, the J end by 7 bases, with 14 bases between. CDR1 is LGHDT and CDR2 is YNNKEL in the germline V gene (reference sequence). This CDR3 has 14 amino acids.

This clonotype has a count of ten or more. The chain is built from TRBV20-1 and TRBJ2-3; 13 bases match TRBD2. Germline CDR1 DFQATT, CDR2 SNEGSKA (reference sequence). V gave up 5 bases and J gave up 5 bases; unmatched junction bases: 7. This CDR3 comprises 15 residues. CDR3 region: CSARRLAGGQDTQYF. In DNA, the CDR3 is TGCAGTGCTCGTCGACTAGCGGGGGGTCAAGATACGCAGTATTTT.